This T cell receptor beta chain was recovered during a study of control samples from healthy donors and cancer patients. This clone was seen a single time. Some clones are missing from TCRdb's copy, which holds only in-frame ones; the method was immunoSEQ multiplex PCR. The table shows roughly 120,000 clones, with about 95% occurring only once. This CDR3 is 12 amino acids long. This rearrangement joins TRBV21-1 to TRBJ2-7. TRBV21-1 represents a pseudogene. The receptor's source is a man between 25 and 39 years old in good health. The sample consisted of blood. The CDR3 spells CASSKVKGIEYF. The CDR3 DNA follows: TGTGCCAGCAGCAAAGTCAAGGGAATAGAGTACTTC.